This record looks at one T cell receptor beta chain sequence and its context. The data belong to a study of blood T cell repertoires in COVID-19. Turning to the study itself: Material from acute and convalescent COVID-19 was sourced from the United States, Italy and Spain. In each case, the material was cDNA or gDNA derived from T cells, B-cell-depleted T cells, or PBMCs.

Trimming removed 2 bases at V and 2 bases at J, with 9 bases between. The CDR3 totals 14 residues. Germline V gene sequence: CDR1 KGHSH, CDR2 LQKENI. As processed by the authors: Estimation of nucleated cell counts was performed using reference gene primer amplification. Here immunoSEQ multiplex PCR was the method, and the copy in TCRdb shows in-frame clones only, minus some. V and J calls and clone size are as listed in that table; D and trimming were resolved from the DNA. The repertoire consists of about 150,000 clones, with roughly nine tenths occurring once and the leading ten covering about 0.55%.

The chain has TRBV18 and TRBJ1-2, with unresolved D. The sequenced material came from peripheral blood. The TCR comes from a man aged 50 to 59 with acute or convalescent COVID-19. CDR3 bases: TGTGCCAGCTCACCAGCAGGATTGAACTATGGCTACACCTTC. Residues: CASSPAGLNYGYTF. The full variable domain, in which reference TRBV18 and TRBJ1-2 provide the parts outside the CDR3, is NAGVMQNPRHLVRRRGQEARLRCSPMKGHSHVYWYRQLPEEGLKFMVYLQKENIIDESGMPKERFSAEFPKEGPSILRIQQVVRGDSAAYFCASSPAGLNYGYTFGSGTRLTVV.